A single sample gave rise to the 8 T cell receptor beta chains below, sequenced in a study of cytomegalovirus exposure and HLA in healthy donors. The study ran its PCR with 60 Vbeta and 13 Jbeta primers. Profiled with immunoSEQ multiplex PCR; TCRdb holds only in-frame clones, not every one. The sample records some 140,000 clones, about 80% being singletons. Sequenced input: PBMCs. Source of these receptors: a male donor in good health and CMV-seropositive.

The sample holds a few counts of this clone. The genes are TRBV5-1 and TRBJ2-3; TRBD2 matches at 11 bases. V was clipped by 4 bases and J by 6 bases; unmatched bases: 16. This CDR3 region has 18 residues. CDR1 is SGHRS, CDR2 YFSETQ, per germline. CDR3 in amino acids: CASSLAGTSGRLRDTQYF. DNA of the CDR3: TGCGCCAGCAGCCTGGCCGGGACTAGCGGAAGACTTCGGGATACGCAGTATTTT.

This clone was counted a single time. The CDR3, as DNA: TGTGCCAGCAGCCCCGCCGGGGGGCGAACCTCCTACAATGAGCAGTTCTTC. Amino acid sequence: CASSPAGGRTSYNEQFF. The chain has TRBV5-4 and TRBJ2-1, with D possibly being TRBD2 (7 bases). This CDR3 region has 17 residues. V was clipped by 4 bases and J by 0 bases, with 17 bases between them. CDR1 SGHNT and CDR2 YYREEE come from the germline V gene (reference sequence).

The chain uses TRBV18 and TRBJ2-7, with 9 bases aligning to TRBD2. Germline CDR1 and CDR2: KGHSH and LQKENI. The CDR3 sequence is 14 residues long. Trimming at V came to 3 bases and at J to 5 bases, leaving 5 bases not matched to a gene. CDR3 protein: CASSPVAGAHEQYF. In DNA, the CDR3 is TGTGCCAGCTCACCTGTAGCGGGAGCCCACGAGCAGTACTTC.

The V gene is TRBV5-1, the J gene TRBJ2-2, with 12 bases identical to TRBD2. The trim removed 4 bases at V and 5 bases at J, leaving 3 bases unmatched. Germline assignment: CDR1 SGHRS and CDR2 YFSETQ. The CDR3 is 15 residues long. The CDR3 loop reads CASSPSGGATGELFF. The CDR3 bases are TGCGCCAGCAGCCCTAGCGGGGGGGCAACCGGGGAGCTGTTTTTT.

The chain uses TRBV7-2 and TRBJ2-1; 11 bases are a match to TRBD2. V gave up 5 bases and J gave up 9 bases; unmatched junction bases: 9. Germline values: CDR1 SGHTA, CDR2 FQGNSA. The CDR3 covers 15 residues. CDR3 loop: CASSPYSSGGGEQFF. The CDR3 DNA follows: TGTGCCAGCAGCCCCTATAGTAGCGGGGGGGGTGAGCAGTTCTTC.

In regard to this clone: A junction boundary mismatches the germline segment, possibly from a read error. The V and J genes are TRBV7-9 and TRBJ1-1; no clear D. This CDR3 has 17 amino acids. Germline lookup yields CDR1 SEHNR and CDR2 FQNEAQ (reference sequence). CDR3 bases: TGTTCCAGCAGCTTAGTTCGGGGTTATTGGGCGGGGACTGAAGCTTTCTTT. Translating gives CSSSLVRGYWAGTEAFF. Full variable domain (rest looked up from reference TRBV7-9 and TRBJ1-1): DTGVSQNPRHKITKRGQNVTFRCDPISEHNRLYWYRQTLGQGPEFLTYFQNEAQLEKSRLLSDRFSAERPKGSFSTLEIQRTEQGDSAMYLCSSSLVRGYWAGTEAFFGQGTRLTVV.

The chain couples TRBV6-4 to TRBJ2-5; the match to TRBD1 covers 7 bases. The CDR3 spans 15 residues. Germline V lookup: CDR1 MRHNA, CDR2 SNTAGT. The trim removed 6 bases at V and 1 base at J, leaving 8 bases unmatched. The CDR3 region is CASSAAGGTQETQYF. Here the CDR3 DNA reads TGTGCCAGCAGCGCCGCAGGGGGAACCCAAGAGACCCAGTACTTC.

The gene calls are TRBV6-1 and TRBJ1-2, with D unclear. The CDR3 spans 13 residues. CDR1 is MNHNS and CDR2 is SASEGT in the germline V gene. V lost 6 bases and J lost 3, with 11 bases in between. The CDR3 region has the DNA TGTGCCAGCAGCGATCGGACTGACTATGGCTACACCTTC. Its protein is CASSDRTDYGYTF.